The source of this TCR beta chain is a study of cytomegalovirus exposure and HLA in healthy donors. The CDR3 covers 15 residues. With 4 bases clipped from V and 0 bases from J, the junction kept 2 bases outside the gene matches. Germline V CDR1 and CDR2: MGHRA, YSYEKL. The count of this clone is one. Both 60 Vbeta primers and 13 Jbeta primers went into the PCR. The protocol was immunoSEQ multiplex PCR, while the TCRdb copy is restricted to in-frame clones and leaves out a portion. Of 100,000 to 150,000 clones listed, approximately 80% are singletons. The sequence came from a girl aged 2-10 years in good health and CMV-seronegative. This chain links TRBV4-1 with TRBJ2-7, with 11 positions matching TRBD2. Sequenced: PBMCs. The CDR3 sequence is CASSPTSGGSYEQYF. The DNA of the CDR3 is TGCGCCAGCAGCCCTACTAGCGGGGGCTCCTACGAGCAGTACTTC.